Shown below are 10 T cell receptor beta chains from a single sample sequenced in a study of T cells after yellow fever vaccination (dated by TCRdb to the late 2010s). Library creation used 5' RACE. Sequencing took place on an Illumina HiSeq 2500. TCRdb ran its own pipeline on the public reads, namely fastp trimming at Q25 and MiXCR clone calling, and kept in-frame beta chains. Each CDR3 protein appears once, grouped with its most common genes and DNA. Within this sample are more than 65,000 distinct CDR3 sequences, with around 7.8% of them counted one time only. Together, the top ten hold more than 25% of the sample. The meaning of the sample's treatment or condition label: live attenuated yellow fever vaccine strain. The source material was CD8+ T cells sorted from PBMCs, sampled around 10 days after the first yellow fever vaccination. The origin of the receptors is a man aged 18 to 29 who received the YFV17D yellow fever vaccine.

CDR3 bases: TGTGCCATCCTCCTAGCGGGGGCCCCGGGTACGCAGTATTTT. This codes for CAILLAGAPGTQYF. The rearrangement joins TRBV7-2 to TRBJ2-3; 10 nucleotides align to TRBD2. This CDR3 is 14 amino acids long. Looked up from germline, CDR1 is SGHTA and CDR2 is FQGNSA. The junction had 12 bases not matched to a gene; V was cut back by 10 bases and J by 8 bases.

The V gene is TRBV4-1, the J gene TRBJ2-7; 7 nucleotides match TRBD1. Germline V gene data show CDR1 as MGHRA and CDR2 as YSYEKL. V was pared by 2 bases and J by 0 bases, with 4 bases of the junction left unmatched. The CDR3 spans 15 residues. In nucleotides, the CDR3 is TGCGCCAGCAGCCAAACGACAGGGAGCTCCTACGAGCAGTACTTC. Translating it yields CASSQTTGSSYEQYF.

This clonotype was seen more than once but under ten times. The rearrangement links TRBV4-1 to TRBJ1-4; D call uncertain. Germline V gives CDR1 MGHRA, CDR2 YSYEKL. The CDR3 has 16 residues. The V and J ends lost 4 bases and 9 bases respectively, with 21 bases between them. The CDR3 spells CASSPPGKGTGKKLFF. CDR3 DNA: TGCGCCAGCAGCCCTCCGGGGAAGGGAACTGGAAAAAAACTGTTTTTT.

This clonotype was counted at least ten times. The chain uses TRBV19 and TRBJ2-1, with D possibly being TRBD1 or TRBD2 (5 bases each). CDR1 is LNHDA and CDR2 is SQIVND in the germline V gene (reference sequence). The CDR3 sequence is 16 residues long. Deletions cut 10 bases from V and 1 base from J, with 20 bases between. The CDR3 nucleotides are TGTGCCACCAAACCCGGGACGCCTAATTCCTACAATGAGCAGTTCTTC. Its translation is CATKPGTPNSYNEQFF. The full variable domain, completed using reference TRBV19 and TRBJ2-1, is DGGITQSPKYLFRKEGQNVTLSCEQNLNHDAMYWYRQDPGQGLRLIYYSQIVNDFQKGDIAEGYSVSREKKESFPLTVTSAQKNPTAFYLCATKPGTPNSYNEQFFGPGTRLTVL.

The chain uses TRBV30 and TRBJ1-1; no firm D call. The V gene's germline CDR1 is GTSNPN and CDR2 SVGIG (reference sequence). The ends were cut back, 2 bases at V and 0 bases at J, with 7 bases in the middle. The CDR3 contains 13 residues. The CDR3 bases are TGTGCCTGGAGTTTTGTCATGAACACTGAAGCTTTCTTT. Residues: CAWSFVMNTEAFF.

This chain connects TRBV7-9 to TRBJ1-2; the match to TRBD1 covers 7 bases. Per the germline V gene, CDR1 is SEHNR and CDR2 is FQNEAQ (reference sequence). CDR3 length: 15 residues. The V and J ends lost 6 bases and 5 bases, in that order; junction bases with no gene match: 12. The CDR3: CASSKAGQSLYGYTF. The CDR3 DNA is TGTGCCAGCAGTAAAGCGGGACAGAGTTTATATGGCTACACCTTC.

This clonotype appeared many times. This chain joins TRBV7-9 and TRBJ1-4; the D is unclear. CDR3 length equals 14 residues. Trimming stripped 5 bases from V and 0 bases from J, with 7 bases between. Germline-derived CDR1 and CDR2 are SEHNR and FQNEAQ (reference sequence). CDR3 amino acids: CASSEPATNEKLFF. In DNA form, the CDR3 reads TGTGCCAGCAGCGAGCCGGCAACTAATGAAAAACTGTTTTTT.

In its sample, this clonotype was seen many times. This sequence joins TRBV9 and TRBJ1-2; no definite D call. Between the trimmed V and J ends, which lost 4 bases and 0 bases, there was a span of 10 bases. The CDR3 is 14 amino acids. CDR1 is SGDLS, CDR2 YYNGEE, per germline. The DNA of the CDR3 is TGTGCCAGCAGCCCTGGTGTAACTAACTATGGCTACACCTTC. It is translated as CASSPGVTNYGYTF.

This rearrangement joins TRBV5-1 to TRBJ2-1; TRBD1 matches 8 bases. V was pared by 1 base and J by 8 bases, with 8 bases of the junction left unmatched. There are 15 residues in the CDR3. The germline V gene has CDR1 SGHRS and CDR2 YFSETQ. Written as DNA, the CDR3 is TGCGCCAGCAGCTTGAGACAGGGGTCTTTCGATGAGCAGTTCTTC. Its protein product is CASSLRQGSFDEQFF. Full variable domain (outside the CDR3, taken from reference TRBV5-1 and TRBJ2-1): KAGVTQTPRYLIKTRGQQVTLSCSPISGHRSVSWYQQTPGQGLQFLFEYFSETQRNKGNFPGRFSGRQFSNSRSEMNVSTLELGDSALYLCASSLRQGSFDEQFFGPGTRLTVL.

This clonotype was observed a handful of times. This chain connects TRBV7-8 to TRBJ1-1; D might be TRBD1 (6 bases). The CDR3 consists of 15 residues. The V and J ends lost 2 bases and 1 base respectively, with 11 bases between them. In germline, CDR1 is SGHVS, CDR2 FQNEAQ. The CDR3 loop is CASSLWVRGNTEAFF. The CDR3 DNA reads as TGTGCCAGCAGCTTATGGGTCAGGGGGAACACTGAAGCTTTCTTT.